The rows below give T cell receptor beta chains drawn from one sample of a study of identical twins. TCRdb itself ran the 5' RACE reads through MiXCR, one entry per CDR3 protein. The sample yields over 200,000 distinct CDR3 sequences, approximately 9% seen once. Sample: memory (CD45RO+) T cells sorted from blood. The receptors here all came from a woman between 18 and 30 years old in good health. The CDR3 runs from the conserved cysteine through the conserved F or W. A D gene is named only where the DNA matches it firmly. Size tells how often a clone was seen (once, few, many) or the class of an expanded clone, and some rows leave it out.

>.|TRBV12-5|few|TRBJ2-1
CASGIYNEQFF
TGTGCTAGTGGGATTTACAATGAGCAGTTCTTC
>TRBD2|TRBV10-2|.|TRBJ2-7
CASSEPGLAGYEQYF
TGCGCCAGCAGTGAGCCGGGACTAGCGGGTTACGAGCAGTACTTC
>.|TRBV20-1|few|TRBJ1-4
CSARAGTANEKLFF
TGCAGTGCTAGAGCGGGGACGGCTAATGAAAAACTGTTTTTT
>TRBD1|TRBV7-6|.|TRBJ1-1
CASSSSGQRMNTEAFF
TGTGCCAGCAGCTCCTCGGGACAGAGAATGAACACTGAAGCTTTCTTT
>.|TRBV20-1|.|TRBJ1-1
CSALGHTEAFF
TGCAGTGCTCTCGGGCACACTGAAGCTTTCTTT
>TRBD2|TRBV11-3|many|TRBJ2-3
CASSTPPGGVLDTQYF
TGTGCCAGCAGCACACCACCGGGGGGGGTTTTAGATACGCAGTATTTT
>TRBD2|TRBV9|many|TRBJ2-7
CASSVGIGTNNYEQYF
TGTGCCAGCAGCGTAGGTATCGGGACTAATAACTACGAGCAGTACTTC
>.|TRBV5-6|.|TRBJ2-3
CASSLEDRDTQYF
TGTGCCAGCAGCTTGGAGGACCGAGATACGCAGTATTTT
>.|TRBV27|few|TRBJ2-5
CASSFNRGETQYF
TGTGCCAGCAGTTTCAACAGAGGGGAGACCCAGTACTTC
>.|TRBV6-1|few|TRBJ2-7
CASSELVGFRSYEQYF
TGTGCCAGCAGTGAACTCGTCGGATTCAGGTCCTACGAGCAGTACTTC
>.|TRBV20-1|.|TRBJ2-7
CSARGRAIYEQYF
TGCAGTGCTAGAGGGCGAGCAATCTACGAGCAGTACTTC
>TRBD1|TRBV2|few|TRBJ2-3
CASSTPQTGGGDTQYF
TGTGCCAGCAGCACACCGCAGACAGGGGGCGGAGATACGCAGTATTTT
>TRBD2|TRBV18|.|TRBJ2-3
CASSLRAGSGADTQYF
TGTGCCAGCTCCCTCAGAGCGGGAAGTGGGGCAGATACGCAGTATTTT
>.|TRBV5-5|many|TRBJ2-2
CASSYGSQGTGELFF
TGTGCCAGCAGCTACGGCAGTCAGGGCACCGGGGAGCTGTTTTTT
>.|TRBV7-2|.|TRBJ1-1
CASRPGAGEITFF
TGTGCCAGCAGGCCCGGGGCAGGGGAGATAACTTTCTTT
>TRBD1|TRBV24-1|few|TRBJ2-7
CATSDSGTGNGEQYF
TGTGCCACCAGTGATTCCGGGACAGGGAACGGCGAGCAGTACTTC
>TRBD2|TRBV7-9|.|TRBJ2-3
CASTKTGTRGTDTQYF
TGTGCCAGCACCAAAACCGGGACTAGGGGCACAGATACGCAGTATTTT
>.|TRBV7-2|few|TRBJ2-3
CASSVSDTQYF
TGTGCCAGCAGCGTCTCAGATACGCAGTATTTT
>.|TRBV12-3/TRBV12-4|many|TRBJ1-1
CASNKDGNTEAFF
TGTGCCAGCAACAAGGACGGGAACACTGAAGCTTTCTTT
>.|TRBV20-1|.|TRBJ2-7
CSASAQEGYEQYF
TGCAGTGCTAGCGCCCAGGAAGGGTACGAGCAGTACTTC
>.|TRBV2|.|TRBJ2-2
CASKRAGRNTGELFF
TGTGCCAGCAAGAGAGCGGGCCGGAACACCGGGGAGCTGTTTTTT
>TRBD2|TRBV20-1|.|TRBJ2-5
CAGEGLGETQYF
TGCGCCGGGGAGGGCCTGGGAGAGACCCAGTACTTC
>TRBD1|TRBV2|once|TRBJ2-3
CAGRGQGADTQYF
TGTGCCGGCCGGGGACAGGGAGCCGATACGCAGTATTTT
>.|TRBV2|many|TRBJ2-7
CASSGGVNEQYF
TGTGCCAGCAGTGGTGGTGTTAACGAGCAGTACTTC
>TRBD1|TRBV4-3|few|TRBJ2-5
CASSHGQGVLETQYF
TGCGCCAGCAGCCATGGACAGGGGGTCTTGGAGACCCAGTACTTC
>TRBD1|TRBV11-2|.|TRBJ2-5
CASRQPGQGAKSQYF
TGTGCCAGCAGGCAGCCGGGACAGGGGGCGAAATCCCAGTACTTC
>.|TRBV7-2|few|TRBJ2-1
CASSSQGAYNEQFF
TGTGCCAGCAGCTCGCAGGGAGCCTACAATGAGCAGTTCTTC
>.|TRBV20-1|many|TRBJ2-1
CSAPAYSYNEQFF
TGCAGTGCCCCCGCGTACTCCTACAATGAGCAGTTCTTC
>.|TRBV12-5|.|TRBJ2-2
CASGLVPENTGELFF
TGTGCTAGTGGTTTGGTCCCCGAGAACACCGGGGAGCTGTTTTTT
>.|TRBV11-3|few|TRBJ2-1
CASSLGVGGVKNNEQFF
TGTGCCAGCAGCTTAGGAGTAGGGGGGGTGAAGAACAATGAGCAGTTCTTC
>TRBD1|TRBV20-1|many|TRBJ2-1
CLPTWTGRPYNEQFF
TGCTTACCAACATGGACAGGGCGCCCCTACAATGAGCAGTTCTTC
>.|TRBV4-3|few|TRBJ2-5
CASSQGTLGGETQYF
TGCGCCAGCAGCCAAGGAACCCTCGGAGGGGAGACCCAGTACTTC
>TRBD2|TRBV7-2|.|TRBJ2-3
CASSRSGRTDTQYF
TGTGCCAGCAGCCGTAGCGGGAGGACAGATACGCAGTATTTT
>.|TRBV12-3/TRBV12-4|many|TRBJ2-7
CASSLTRGNSYEQYF
TGTGCCAGTAGTTTAACCCGGGGGAACTCCTACGAGCAGTACTTC
>TRBD1|TRBV11-2|few|TRBJ1-6
CASGGDRASPLHF
TGTGCCAGCGGGGGGGACAGGGCTTCACCCCTCCACTTT
>.|TRBV3-1|.|TRBJ2-1
CASSPDYSDNEQFF
TGTGCCAGCAGCCCCGATTATAGTGACAATGAGCAGTTCTTC
>TRBD2|TRBV20-1|many|TRBJ2-7
CSARDETSGTYEQYF
TGCAGTGCTAGAGACGAGACTAGCGGGACCTACGAGCAGTACTTC
>TRBD2|TRBV5-6|few|TRBJ2-5
CASSSRLTSGQETQYF
TGTGCCAGCAGCTCCCGACTGACTAGCGGACAAGAGACCCAGTACTTC
>.|TRBV12-3/TRBV12-4|few|TRBJ2-2
CASTENWGGVDAGELFF
TGTGCCAGCACAGAGAACTGGGGGGGCGTGGACGCCGGGGAGCTGTTTTTT
>.|TRBV20-1|.|TRBJ2-7
CSASSRDGRNYEQYF
TGCAGTGCTAGTTCACGGGACGGGAGAAATTACGAGCAGTACTTC
>TRBD2|TRBV6-2/TRBV6-3|few|TRBJ2-7
CASSFPSSGRSDYEQYF
TGTGCCAGCAGTTTTCCCTCGAGCGGGAGATCGGACTACGAGCAGTACTTC
>.|TRBV20-1|.|TRBJ1-1
CSAYQETEAFF
TGCAGTGCTTACCAGGAGACTGAAGCTTTCTTT
>.|TRBV7-2|many|TRBJ2-3
CASSLSRGGQDTQYF
TGTGCCAGCAGCTTGTCACGTGGGGGGCAAGATACGCAGTATTTT
>TRBD1|TRBV5-1|.|TRBJ1-2
CASRAGTGYLGYTF
TGCGCCAGCAGGGCCGGGACAGGATATCTGGGCTACACCTTC
>TRBD2|TRBV9|few|TRBJ2-1
CASSDDTSGRVGEQFF
TGTGCCAGCAGCGACGATACTAGCGGGAGGGTGGGTGAGCAGTTCTTC
>.|TRBV20-1|few|TRBJ2-1
CSARADSPNEQFF
TGCAGTGCTAGAGCCGACAGCCCCAATGAGCAGTTCTTC
>TRBD2|TRBV25-1|.|TRBJ2-7
CATGREGGSMYEQYF
TGTGCCACAGGAAGAGAGGGCGGGAGTATGTACGAGCAGTACTTC
>TRBD1|TRBV9|.|TRBJ1-2
CASTEGTGAPPYGYTF
TGTGCCAGCACCGAGGGGACAGGGGCACCACCCTATGGCTACACCTTC
>.|TRBV7-8|few|TRBJ2-7
CASSLGGTLYEQYF
TGTGCCAGCAGCTTAGGGGGGACTCTATACGAGCAGTACTTC
>.|TRBV5-1|.|TRBJ1-1
CASSEGRAKNTEAFF
TGCGCCAGCAGCGAGGGAAGGGCCAAGAACACTGAAGCTTTCTTT
>.|TRBV4-1|.|TRBJ2-7
CASSQVLRGSEQYF
TGCGCCAGCAGCCAAGTTCTGCGGGGCTCGGAGCAGTACTTC
>.|TRBV27|few|TRBJ1-6
CASSSGLFYNSPLHF
TGTGCCAGCAGTTCGGGACTCTTCTATAATTCACCCCTCCACTTT
>TRBD1|TRBV25-1|few|TRBJ1-1
CASSEAGQVYTEAFF
TGTGCCAGCAGTGAAGCGGGACAGGTATATACTGAAGCTTTCTTT